Described below is a single TCR beta chain sequence and its context. The antigen is not known. The CDR3 contains 17 residues. V dropped 6 bases and J dropped 0 bases, with 18 bases sitting between them. The V gene's germline CDR1 is SNHLY and CDR2 FYNNEI. The data are from a study of shared clonotypes between healthy human individuals. Some clones are missing from TCRdb's copy, which holds only in-frame ones; the method was immunoSEQ multiplex PCR. The profile shows some 2,000,000 clones, 85% to 95% of them singletons. Points from the study as a whole: Non-shared clonotypes had lower generation probabilities than those shared by all four donors. Some naive CD4 clonotypes, 4% to 6%, turned up in common across four donors.

The donor population consisted of healthy HIV-negative adults with no recent acute infections or vaccinations. The chain employs TRBV2 and TRBJ1-3; D is ambiguous. The clonotype comes from a man between 18 and 29 years old in good health. Sequencing used naive CD4+ T cells sorted from blood. Subset meaning: CD45RA+ positively selected. CDR3 in DNA: TGTGCCAGCAGCCCCTCTTGGGCTGCCGACTCTGGAAACACCATATATTTT. This gives the protein CASSPSWAADSGNTIYF.